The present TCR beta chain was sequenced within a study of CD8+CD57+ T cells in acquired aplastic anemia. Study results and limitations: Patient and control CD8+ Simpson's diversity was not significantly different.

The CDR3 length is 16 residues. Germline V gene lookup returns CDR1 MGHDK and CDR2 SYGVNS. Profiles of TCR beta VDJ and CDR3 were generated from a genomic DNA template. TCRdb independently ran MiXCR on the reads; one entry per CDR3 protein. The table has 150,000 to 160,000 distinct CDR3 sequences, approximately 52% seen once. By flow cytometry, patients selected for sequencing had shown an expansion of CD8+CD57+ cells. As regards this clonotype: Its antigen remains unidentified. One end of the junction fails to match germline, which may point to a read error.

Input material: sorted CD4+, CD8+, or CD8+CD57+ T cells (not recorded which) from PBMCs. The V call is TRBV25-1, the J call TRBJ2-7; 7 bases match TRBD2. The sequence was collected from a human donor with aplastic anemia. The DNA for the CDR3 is TGTGCCAGCAGTGACCTAAGCGGGGCACTCTCCTACGAGCAGTATTTC. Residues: CASSDLSGALSYEQYF.